The clone carrying this T cell receptor (beta chain) was counted a few times. Methods used by the authors: The authors estimated nucleated cell counts from reference gene primer amplification. Profiling relied on immunoSEQ multiplex PCR, and the TCRdb table lists in-frame clones only, not all of them. That table is the source of V, J and clone size, and D and trimming were worked out from the DNA. The sample shows about 400,000 clones, roughly 90% of them seen only once. Germline CDR1 and CDR2: SGHAT and FQNNGV. V gave up 0 bases and J gave up 4 bases, with 19 bases separating them. CDR3 size: 18 residues. This entry belongs to a study of blood T cell repertoires in COVID-19. Study details: T cells, B-cell-depleted T cells, or PBMCs provided the cDNA or gDNA that served as material.

Input material: PBMCs or T cells enriched from blood (not recorded which). The chain has TRBV11-2 and TRBJ1-5; D is perhaps TRBD1 (5 bases). This TCR was sampled from a woman between 35 and 50 years old with acute COVID-19. CDR3 sequence: CASSLERVRVLKNQPQHF. CDR3 nucleotides: TGTGCCAGCAGCTTAGAAAGGGTCAGGGTATTGAAGAATCAGCCCCAGCATTTT.